These T cell receptor beta chains were read from a single sample in a study of Ad26.COV2.S vaccination and SARS-CoV-2 variants. Generated by immunoSEQ multiplex PCR, the TCRdb table keeps only in-frame clones and is missing some. Of some 290,000 clones in the sample, over 80% are singletons; the top ten hold 2% to 2.5%. The specimen was peripheral blood, collected in a trial of Ad26.COV2.S vaccine versus placebo. The receptors stem from a person aged 18-65 years who received the Ad26.COV2.S COVID-19 vaccine or a placebo. Each CDR3 is given with its conserved first and last residue. Fields, in order: D gene, J gene, V gene, clone size, CDR3 DNA, CDR3 protein. D genes are given only for firm matches. Clone size appears in some rows only: once, few, many, or a class for an expanded clone.

D gene: .
J gene: TRBJ1-5
V gene: TRBV5-1
clone size: .
CDR3 DNA: TGCGCCAGCAGCTTGGCGGCAGGGGGCAATCAGCCCCAGCATTTT
CDR3 protein: CASSLAAGGNQPQHF

D gene: .
J gene: TRBJ1-1
V gene: TRBV19
clone size: .
CDR3 DNA: TGTGCCAGTAGAATAAACAGGAACACTGAAGCTTTCTTT
CDR3 protein: CASRINRNTEAFF

D gene: .
J gene: TRBJ2-7
V gene: TRBV11-3
clone size: .
CDR3 DNA: TGTGCCAGCAGCTTTAGGGCGACAAACTCCTACGAGCAGTACTTC
CDR3 protein: CASSFRATNSYEQYF

D gene: TRBD1
J gene: TRBJ2-3
V gene: TRBV5-1
clone size: once
CDR3 DNA: TGCGCCAGCAGCGTTGGACAGGGGGCCTATTCTAGCACAGATACGCAGTATTTT
CDR3 protein: CASSVGQGAYSSTDTQYF

D gene: TRBD2
J gene: TRBJ2-5
V gene: TRBV29-1
clone size: .
CDR3 DNA: TGCAGCGTTAGGATTAGCGGGGAGGCGGAGACCCAGTACTTC
CDR3 protein: CSVRISGEAETQYF

D gene: .
J gene: TRBJ1-2
V gene: TRBV5-1
clone size: .
CDR3 DNA: TGCGCCAGCAGCTTGAATGGGTTCAATGGCTACACCTTC
CDR3 protein: CASSLNGFNGYTF

D gene: .
J gene: TRBJ1-1
V gene: TRBV5-4
clone size: .
CDR3 DNA: TGTGCCAGCAGTACCCAACGGGGGACCCGGGACACTGAAGCTTTCTTT
CDR3 protein: CASSTQRGTRDTEAFF

D gene: .
J gene: TRBJ2-6
V gene: TRBV25-1
clone size: .
CDR3 DNA: TGTGCCAGCAGTGGCAACTCTGGGGCCAACGTCCTGACTTTC
CDR3 protein: CASSGNSGANVLTF

D gene: .
J gene: TRBJ1-2
V gene: TRBV11-2
clone size: .
CDR3 DNA: TGTGCCAGCAGCTTAAGAAGAACAGGGTCACACTATGGCTACACCTTC
CDR3 protein: CASSLRRTGSHYGYTF

D gene: .
J gene: TRBJ1-1
V gene: TRBV12-3/TRBV12-4
clone size: .
CDR3 DNA: TGTGCCAGCCGCCACCGGGGTGAAGCTTTCTTT
CDR3 protein: CASRHRGEAFF

D gene: .
J gene: TRBJ2-3
V gene: TRBV27
clone size: .
CDR3 DNA: TGTGCCAGCATCCCCAATGACCGGAAAGATACGCAGTATTTT
CDR3 protein: CASIPNDRKDTQYF

D gene: .
J gene: TRBJ2-5
V gene: TRBV7-9
clone size: .
CDR3 DNA: TGTGCCAGCAGCTTGGCCGTGTACCAAGAGACCCAGTACTTC
CDR3 protein: CASSLAVYQETQYF

D gene: TRBD1
J gene: TRBJ1-2
V gene: TRBV28
clone size: .
CDR3 DNA: TGTGCCAGCAGCCCCGCCTTCGGCCAGGGGGCTTTTTATGGCTACACCTTC
CDR3 protein: CASSPAFGQGAFYGYTF

D gene: .
J gene: TRBJ2-2
V gene: TRBV29-1
clone size: .
CDR3 DNA: TGCAGCGTTGAAGAGGGCAGTATGAACACCGGGGAGCTGTTTTTT
CDR3 protein: CSVEEGSMNTGELFF

D gene: .
J gene: TRBJ2-2
V gene: TRBV3-1/TRBV3-2
clone size: .
CDR3 DNA: TGTGCCAGCAGCCAAGGAAACTCTTTCGGGGAGCTGTTTTTT
CDR3 protein: CASSQGNSFGELFF

D gene: .
J gene: TRBJ1-1
V gene: TRBV6-5
clone size: .
CDR3 DNA: TGTGCCAGCAGTTACATGGGGAGGGAGGCTTTCTTT
CDR3 protein: CASSYMGREAFF

D gene: .
J gene: TRBJ2-7
V gene: TRBV4-2
clone size: .
CDR3 DNA: TGTGCCAGCAGCCAAGGGCGCGGGACCTATGGACAGTACTTC
CDR3 protein: CASSQGRGTYGQYF

D gene: .
J gene: TRBJ2-7
V gene: TRBV15
clone size: .
CDR3 DNA: TGTGCCACCAGCAGATCAGGGTACACATCCTACGAGCAGTACTTC
CDR3 protein: CATSRSGYTSYEQYF

D gene: TRBD1
J gene: TRBJ1-5
V gene: TRBV19
clone size: .
CDR3 DNA: TGTGCCAGTAGTATATGGCGACAGGGAATTTTTCAGCCCCAGCATTTT
CDR3 protein: CASSIWRQGIFQPQHF

D gene: TRBD2
J gene: TRBJ2-3
V gene: TRBV18
clone size: .
CDR3 DNA: TGTGCCAGCTCGAATAGCGGGGCTAACCCCATAACAGATACGCAGTATTTT
CDR3 protein: CASSNSGANPITDTQYF

D gene: .
J gene: TRBJ1-2
V gene: TRBV5-4
clone size: .
CDR3 DNA: TGTGCAAGCGGGCAGAAAGCTAACTATGGCTACACCTTC
CDR3 protein: CASGQKANYGYTF

D gene: TRBD1
J gene: TRBJ2-5
V gene: TRBV7-9
clone size: .
CDR3 DNA: TGTGCCAGCAGCTTATGGGACAGAGAGACCCAGTACTTC
CDR3 protein: CASSLWDRETQYF

D gene: TRBD2
J gene: TRBJ2-1
V gene: TRBV10-3
clone size: .
CDR3 DNA: TGTGCCATCAGAGCCGGGACTAGCGGGGGGAACAATGAGCAGTTCTTC
CDR3 protein: CAIRAGTSGGNNEQFF

D gene: .
J gene: TRBJ1-6
V gene: TRBV9
clone size: .
CDR3 DNA: TGTGCCAGCAGCGTAGAAGGACCGCGCGACTCACCCCTCCACTTT
CDR3 protein: CASSVEGPRDSPLHF

D gene: TRBD1
J gene: TRBJ1-4
V gene: TRBV7-9
clone size: .
CDR3 DNA: TGTGCCAGCAGCCCGGGACAGGGAGATGAAAAACTGTTTTTT
CDR3 protein: CASSPGQGDEKLFF

D gene: TRBD2
J gene: TRBJ2-7
V gene: TRBV24-1
clone size: .
CDR3 DNA: TGTGCCACCAGCGGGCATGCCGGGGGGTACGAGCAGTACTTC
CDR3 protein: CATSGHAGGYEQYF

D gene: .
J gene: TRBJ2-3
V gene: TRBV7-3
clone size: once
CDR3 DNA: TGTGCCAGCAGCCCGGGGTTAGGGGAGCAGTATTTT
CDR3 protein: CASSPGLGEQYF

D gene: .
J gene: TRBJ1-1
V gene: TRBV29-1
clone size: .
CDR3 DNA: TGCAGCGTCCAACCATGGGGGAACACTGAAGCTTTCTTT
CDR3 protein: CSVQPWGNTEAFF

D gene: TRBD2
J gene: TRBJ2-3
V gene: TRBV6-4
clone size: .
CDR3 DNA: TGTGCCAGCAGCCGACTAGCGGGGCAGTTGGATACGCAGTATTTT
CDR3 protein: CASSRLAGQLDTQYF

D gene: .
J gene: TRBJ1-5
V gene: TRBV12-3/TRBV12-4
clone size: .
CDR3 DNA: TGTGCCAGCAGTCATGGGAAGGATCAGCCCCAGCATTTT
CDR3 protein: CASSHGKDQPQHF

D gene: TRBD1
J gene: TRBJ2-5
V gene: TRBV7-3
clone size: .
CDR3 DNA: TGTGCCAGCAGCTCAACAGGGGCGAGTTGGGAGACCCAGTACTTC
CDR3 protein: CASSSTGASWETQYF

D gene: .
J gene: TRBJ1-5
V gene: TRBV19
clone size: .
CDR3 DNA: TGTGCCAGTAGTAGCGGGAAGGTCGGACAGCCCCAGCATTTT
CDR3 protein: CASSSGKVGQPQHF

D gene: TRBD2
J gene: TRBJ2-1
V gene: TRBV18
clone size: .
CDR3 DNA: TGTGCCAGCTCACCAATGGAGACTAGCGATGAGCAGTTCTTC
CDR3 protein: CASSPMETSDEQFF

D gene: TRBD1
J gene: TRBJ1-2
V gene: TRBV6-5
clone size: .
CDR3 DNA: TGTGCCAGCAACCCGCAGGACAGGGAAAGGGGTGGCTACACCTTC
CDR3 protein: CASNPQDRERGGYTF

D gene: TRBD2
J gene: TRBJ2-2
V gene: TRBV6-1
clone size: few
CDR3 DNA: TGTGCCAGCAGTGAATGGGGGGGGAACACCGGGGAGCTGTTTTTT
CDR3 protein: CASSEWGGNTGELFF

D gene: .
J gene: TRBJ2-7
V gene: TRBV9
clone size: .
CDR3 DNA: TGTGCCAGCAGCCTCACCCAGGTAGCCTACGAGCAGTACTTC
CDR3 protein: CASSLTQVAYEQYF

D gene: .
J gene: TRBJ2-7
V gene: TRBV5-1
clone size: .
CDR3 DNA: TGCGCCAGCAGCAGGGACCGCTACCCTTTCTCCTACGAGCAGTACTTC
CDR3 protein: CASSRDRYPFSYEQYF

D gene: .
J gene: TRBJ1-1
V gene: TRBV7-9
clone size: .
CDR3 DNA: TGTGCCAGCAGCTTAGCGGGGGGGTGGACTGAAGCTTTCTTT
CDR3 protein: CASSLAGGWTEAFF

D gene: .
J gene: TRBJ2-5
V gene: TRBV5-4
clone size: .
CDR3 DNA: TGTGCCAGCAGCTTACCAGGGAGGGAGACCCAGTACTTC
CDR3 protein: CASSLPGRETQYF

D gene: TRBD2
J gene: TRBJ2-7
V gene: TRBV25-1
clone size: .
CDR3 DNA: TGTGCCAGCAGTGGAGCGGGGCCCTACGAGCAGTACTTC
CDR3 protein: CASSGAGPYEQYF